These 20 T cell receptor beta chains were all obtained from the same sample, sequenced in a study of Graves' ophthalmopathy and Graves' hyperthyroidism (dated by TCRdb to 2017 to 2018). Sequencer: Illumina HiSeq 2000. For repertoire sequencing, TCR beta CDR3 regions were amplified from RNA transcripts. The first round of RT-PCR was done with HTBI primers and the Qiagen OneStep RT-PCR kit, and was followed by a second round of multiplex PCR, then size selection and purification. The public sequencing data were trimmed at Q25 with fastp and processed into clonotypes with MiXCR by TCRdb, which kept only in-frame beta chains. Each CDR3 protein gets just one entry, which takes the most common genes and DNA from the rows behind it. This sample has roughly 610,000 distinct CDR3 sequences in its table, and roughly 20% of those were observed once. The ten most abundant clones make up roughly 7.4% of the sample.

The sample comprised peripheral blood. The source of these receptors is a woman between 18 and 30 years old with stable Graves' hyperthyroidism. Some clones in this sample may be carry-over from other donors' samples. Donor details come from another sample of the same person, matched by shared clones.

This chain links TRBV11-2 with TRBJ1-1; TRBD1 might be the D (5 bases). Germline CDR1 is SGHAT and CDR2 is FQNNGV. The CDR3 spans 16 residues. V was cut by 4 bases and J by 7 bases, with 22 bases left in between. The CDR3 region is CASSSAGPPRGDEAFF. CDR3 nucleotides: TGTGCCAGCAGCTCCGCCGGGCCCCCGAGGGGAGATGAAGCTTTCTTT.

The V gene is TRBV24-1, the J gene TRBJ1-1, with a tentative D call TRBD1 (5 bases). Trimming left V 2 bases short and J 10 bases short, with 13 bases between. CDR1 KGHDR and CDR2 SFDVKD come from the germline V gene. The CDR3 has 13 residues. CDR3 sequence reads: CATSDWRGPGAFF. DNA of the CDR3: TGTGCCACCAGTGATTGGCGGGGACCGGGAGCTTTCTTT.

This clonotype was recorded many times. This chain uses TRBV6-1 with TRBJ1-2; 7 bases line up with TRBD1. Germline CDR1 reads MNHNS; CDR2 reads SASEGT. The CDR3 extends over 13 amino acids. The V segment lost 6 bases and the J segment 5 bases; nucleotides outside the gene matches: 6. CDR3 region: CASSRDRLYGYTF. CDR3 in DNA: TGTGCCAGCAGCCGGGACAGATTGTATGGCTACACCTTC.

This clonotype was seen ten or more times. The CDR3 here is CASSQGFSNYGYTF. Here the CDR3 DNA reads TGTGCCAGCAGCCAAGGTTTCTCTAACTATGGCTACACCTTC. The chain uses TRBV3-1 and TRBJ1-2; the D is unclear. Trimming left V 1 base short and J 0 bases short, with 6 bases between. The CDR3 is 14 residues long. In germline, CDR1 is LGHDT, CDR2 YNNKEL (reference sequence).

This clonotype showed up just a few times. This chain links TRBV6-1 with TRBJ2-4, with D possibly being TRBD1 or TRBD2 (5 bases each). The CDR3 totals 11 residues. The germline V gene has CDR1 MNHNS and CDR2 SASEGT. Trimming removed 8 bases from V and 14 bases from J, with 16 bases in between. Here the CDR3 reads CASPAGKREYF. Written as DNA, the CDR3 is TGTGCCAGCCCGGCAGGGAAGAGGGAGTACTTC.

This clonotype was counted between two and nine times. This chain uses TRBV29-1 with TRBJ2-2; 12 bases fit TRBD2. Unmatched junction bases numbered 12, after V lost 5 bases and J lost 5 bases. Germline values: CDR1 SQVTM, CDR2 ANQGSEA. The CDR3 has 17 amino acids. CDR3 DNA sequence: TGCAGCGTTTCCCTCCTAGCGGGGGGGTTTAATACCGGGGAGCTGTTTTTT. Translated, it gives CSVSLLAGGFNTGELFF.

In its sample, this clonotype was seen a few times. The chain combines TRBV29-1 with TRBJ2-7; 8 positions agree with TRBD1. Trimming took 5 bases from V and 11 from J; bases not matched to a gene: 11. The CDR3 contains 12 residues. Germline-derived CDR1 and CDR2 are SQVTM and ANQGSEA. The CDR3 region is CSVQLPTGEEYF. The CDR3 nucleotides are TGCAGCGTTCAACTCCCGACAGGGGAGGAGTACTTC.

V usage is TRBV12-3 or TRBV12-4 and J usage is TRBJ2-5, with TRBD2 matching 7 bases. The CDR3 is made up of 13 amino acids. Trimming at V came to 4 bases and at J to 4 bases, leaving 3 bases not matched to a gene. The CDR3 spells CASSYPSGETQYF. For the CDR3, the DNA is TGTGCCAGCAGTTACCCTAGCGGAGAGACCCAGTACTTC.

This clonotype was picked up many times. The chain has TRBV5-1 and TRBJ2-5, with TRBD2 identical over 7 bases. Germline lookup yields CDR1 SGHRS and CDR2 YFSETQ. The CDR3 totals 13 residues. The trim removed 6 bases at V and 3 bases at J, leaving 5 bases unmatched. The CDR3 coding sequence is TGCGCCAGCACGCTGGGGGGGGAAGAGACCCAGTACTTC. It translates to CASTLGGEETQYF.

For the CDR3, the DNA is TGCAGTGCCCTAGCGGGAGGGCCTGGCGGGGAGCTGTTTTTT. Amino acids: CSALAGGPGGELFF. The chain is built from TRBV20-1 and TRBJ2-2; 12 bases match TRBD2. This CDR3 has 14 residues. The germline gives CDR1 DFQATT, CDR2 SNEGSKA (reference sequence). The J segment lost 7 bases and the V segment lost 6 bases, leaving 6 bases of the junction unmatched.

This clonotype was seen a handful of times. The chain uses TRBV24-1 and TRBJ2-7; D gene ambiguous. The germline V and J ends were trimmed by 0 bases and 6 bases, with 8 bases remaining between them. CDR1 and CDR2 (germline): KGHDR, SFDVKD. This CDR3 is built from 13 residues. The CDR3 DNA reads TGTGCCACCAGTGATTTGCATATCCGCGAGCAGTACTTC. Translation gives CATSDLHIREQYF.

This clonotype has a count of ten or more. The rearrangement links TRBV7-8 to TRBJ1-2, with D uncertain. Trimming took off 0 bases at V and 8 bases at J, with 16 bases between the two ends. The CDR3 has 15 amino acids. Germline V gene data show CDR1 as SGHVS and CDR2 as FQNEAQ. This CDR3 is CASSLAHGEYYGYTF. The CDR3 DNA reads TGTGCCAGCAGCTTAGCGCACGGGGAATATTACGGCTACACCTTC.

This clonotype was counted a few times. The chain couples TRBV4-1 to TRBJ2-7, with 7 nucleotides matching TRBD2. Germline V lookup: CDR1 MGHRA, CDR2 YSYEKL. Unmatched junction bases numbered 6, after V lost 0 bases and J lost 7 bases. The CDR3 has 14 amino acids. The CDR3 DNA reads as TGCGCCAGCAGCCAAGAGAGCGGGAAGGGTGAGCAGTACTTC. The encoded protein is CASSQESGKGEQYF.

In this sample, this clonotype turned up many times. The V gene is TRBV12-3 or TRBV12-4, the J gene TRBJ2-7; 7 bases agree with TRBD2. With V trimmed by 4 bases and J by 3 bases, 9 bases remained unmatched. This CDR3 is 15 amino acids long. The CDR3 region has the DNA TGTGCCAGCAGTTCCCTCACATCGGGGGGCTACGAGCAGTACTTC. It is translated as CASSSLTSGGYEQYF.

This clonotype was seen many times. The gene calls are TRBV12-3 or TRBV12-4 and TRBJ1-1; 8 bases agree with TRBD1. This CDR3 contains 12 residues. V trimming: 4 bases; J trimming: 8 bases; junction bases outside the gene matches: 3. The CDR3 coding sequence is TGTGCCAGCAGTTCCCGACAGGGGGAAGCTTTCTTT. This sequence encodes CASSSRQGEAFF.

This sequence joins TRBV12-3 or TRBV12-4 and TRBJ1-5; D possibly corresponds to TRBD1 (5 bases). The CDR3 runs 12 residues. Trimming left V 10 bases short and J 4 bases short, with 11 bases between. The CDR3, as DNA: TGTGCCATCAGAGGGGAGAATCAGCCCCAGCATTTT. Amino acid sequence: CAIRGENQPQHF.

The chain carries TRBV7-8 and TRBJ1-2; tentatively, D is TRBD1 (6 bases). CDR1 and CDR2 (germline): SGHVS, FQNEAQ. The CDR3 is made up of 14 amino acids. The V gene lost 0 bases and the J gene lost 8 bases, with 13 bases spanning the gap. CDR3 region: CASSLADSVYGYTF. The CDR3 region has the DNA TGTGCCAGCAGCTTAGCGGACAGCGTTTACGGCTACACCTTC.

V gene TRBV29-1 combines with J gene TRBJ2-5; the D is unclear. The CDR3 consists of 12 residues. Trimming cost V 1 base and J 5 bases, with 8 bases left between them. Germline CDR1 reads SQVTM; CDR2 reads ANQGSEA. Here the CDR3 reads CSVEGLGETQYF. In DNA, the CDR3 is TGCAGCGTTGAAGGCCTGGGGGAGACCCAGTACTTC.

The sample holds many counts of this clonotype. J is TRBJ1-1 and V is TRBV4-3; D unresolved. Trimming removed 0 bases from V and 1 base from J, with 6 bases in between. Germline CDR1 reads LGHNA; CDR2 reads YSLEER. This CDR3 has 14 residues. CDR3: CASSQESSNTEAFF. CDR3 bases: TGCGCCAGCAGCCAAGAATCGTCGAACACTGAAGCTTTCTTT.

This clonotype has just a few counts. The CDR3 bases are TGTGCCAGCAGCCCCGGTACCGGGTTCGCCTATGGCTACACCTTC. Translation: CASSPGTGFAYGYTF. The V call is TRBV7-3, the J call TRBJ1-2, with D unclear. The V and J ends lost 5 bases and 4 bases respectively, with 17 bases between them. The length of the CDR3 is 15 residues. Germline assignment: CDR1 SGHTA and CDR2 FQGTGA.